There are a few counts of the clone carrying this T cell receptor beta chain. The sample is drawn from a study of T cells in Graves' hyperthyroidism and ophthalmopathy. What was amplified from RNA transcripts were TCR beta CDR3 regions. The HTBI primer set drove a first-round RT-PCR of the TCR CDR3. TCRdb recomputed calls from the multiplex PCR reads with MiXCR, one row per CDR3 protein. In the table there are hundreds of thousands of distinct CDR3 sequences, roughly 19% of which are singletons. V dropped 3 bases and J dropped 5; count of bases not matched to a gene: 11. Germline CDR1 SEHNR, CDR2 FQNEAQ (reference sequence). The CDR3 has 16 residues.

The sequence was obtained from a man aged 50 to 60 with Graves' ophthalmopathy. Sample: blood. The rearrangement links TRBV7-9 to TRBJ2-3, with 7 bases that match TRBD2. For the CDR3, the DNA is TGTGCCAGCAGCTTGGGAGTGGCGGGAGCTGGAGATACGCAGTATTTT. Protein sequence: CASSLGVAGAGDTQYF. Using reference TRBV7-9 and TRBJ2-3 for the parts outside the CDR3, the full variable domain is DTGVSQNPRHKITKRGQNVTFRCDPISEHNRLYWYRQTLGQGPEFLTYFQNEAQLEKSRLLSDRFSAERPKGSFSTLEIQRTEQGDSAMYLCASSLGVAGAGDTQYFGPGTRLTVL.